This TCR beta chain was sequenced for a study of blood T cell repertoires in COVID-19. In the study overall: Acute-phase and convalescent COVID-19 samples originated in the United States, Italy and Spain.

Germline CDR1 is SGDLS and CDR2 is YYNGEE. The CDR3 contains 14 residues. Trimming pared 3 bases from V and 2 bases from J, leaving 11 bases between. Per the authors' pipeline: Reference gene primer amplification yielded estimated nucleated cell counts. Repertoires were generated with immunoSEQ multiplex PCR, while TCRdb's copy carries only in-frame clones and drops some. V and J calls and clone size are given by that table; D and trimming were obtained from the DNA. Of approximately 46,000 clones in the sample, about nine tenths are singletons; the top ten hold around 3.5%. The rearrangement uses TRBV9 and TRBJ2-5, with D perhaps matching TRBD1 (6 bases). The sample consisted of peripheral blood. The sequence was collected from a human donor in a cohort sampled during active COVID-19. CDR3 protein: CASSGRTVQETQYF. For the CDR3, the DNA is TGTGCCAGCAGCGGCCGGACAGTTCAAGAGACCCAGTACTTC.